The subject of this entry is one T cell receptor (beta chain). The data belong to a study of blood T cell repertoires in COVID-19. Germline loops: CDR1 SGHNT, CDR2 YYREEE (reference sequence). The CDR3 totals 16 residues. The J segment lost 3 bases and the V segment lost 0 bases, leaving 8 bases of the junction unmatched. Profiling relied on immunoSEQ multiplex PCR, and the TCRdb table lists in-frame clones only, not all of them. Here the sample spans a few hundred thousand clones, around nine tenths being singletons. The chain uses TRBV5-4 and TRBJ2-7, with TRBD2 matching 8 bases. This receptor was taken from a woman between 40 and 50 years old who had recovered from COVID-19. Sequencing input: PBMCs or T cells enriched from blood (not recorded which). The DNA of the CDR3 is TGTGCCAGCAGCTTGGGGGGGCTAGCGGGCCTCTACGAGCAGTACTTC. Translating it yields CASSLGGLAGLYEQYF.